What follows is one T cell receptor (beta chain) and its context. Its antigen is not known. This record belongs to a study of CD8 T cells in ankylosing spondylitis. Whole-study findings and limits: Characteristic of ankylosing spondylitis blood, it appeared, was a TCR beta motif comprising roughly eight highly homologous variants. Reported data indicate significant enrichment of disease-linked clones within matched ankylosing spondylitis synovial fluid.

Using its own MiXCR run on the 5' RACE reads, TCRdb lists one record per CDR3 protein. Among about 250,000 distinct CDR3 sequences listed, under 35% were seen once. The germline gives CDR1 MDHEN, CDR2 SYDVKM. V gave up 6 bases and J gave up 5 bases, with 17 bases separating them. This CDR3 is 14 amino acids long. The sequenced sample was blood, either unsorted or a sorted T cell fraction (not recorded which). This sequence joins TRBV28 and TRBJ2-7; a possible D gene is TRBD1 (6 bases). This clonotype was obtained from a male donor with ankylosing spondylitis or in good health (not recorded which). CDR3 nucleotides: TGTGCCAGCAGGTACAGGGTTGGCTGGCACGAGCAGTACTTC. Translated: CASRYRVGWHEQYF.